A single sample is the source of the 5 T cell receptor beta chains below, sequenced in a study of beta chain features in type 1 diabetes. Antigens of these TCRs are unknown. Reverse transcription of all isolated RNA meant that expressed TCRB transcripts were sequenced. Repertoires were generated with immunoSEQ multiplex PCR, while TCRdb's copy carries only in-frame clones and drops some. This table holds some 350,000 clones, about 14% found once. Overall study results and limits: When Type 1 diabetes patients were examined, their TCRB CDR3s proved moderately but significantly shorter in all four CD4+ subsets.

Sequencing input: naive CD4+ T cells from blood. The receptors were sampled from a woman aged 18-30 years with type 1 diabetes.

The chain has TRBV28 and TRBJ2-7, with 7 bases lining up with TRBD2. The CDR3 has 14 amino acids. The J segment lost 2 bases and the V segment lost 5 bases, leaving 6 bases of the junction unmatched. Germline V gene data show CDR1 as MDHEN and CDR2 as SYDVKM. The CDR3 DNA reads as TGTGCCAGCAGTAGCGGGACTACCGCCTACGAGCAGTACTTC. Its translation: CASSSGTTAYEQYF.

Only a few counts were recorded for this clone. The genes are TRBV7-8 and TRBJ1-5; 8 bases fit TRBD1. The CDR3 length is 16 residues. Looked up from germline, CDR1 is SGHVS and CDR2 is FQNEAQ. After removal of 4 bases from V and 6 bases from J, the junction contained 11 bases not matched to a gene. The CDR3 loop is CASSSNQGAGVQPQHF. CDR3 nucleotide sequence: TGTGCCAGCAGCTCCAACCAGGGGGCAGGGGTTCAGCCCCAGCATTTT.

The V gene is TRBV5-1, the J gene TRBJ2-5, with a possible D match to TRBD2 (6 bases). This CDR3 contains 15 residues. Per the germline V gene, CDR1 is SGHRS and CDR2 is YFSETQ. Trimming stripped 0 bases from V and 7 bases from J, with 16 bases between. The CDR3 coding sequence is TGCGCCAGCAGCTTGGGAGGTCGGCAGGGAGGGACCCAGTACTTC. This encodes CASSLGGRQGGTQYF.

The V gene is TRBV2, the J gene TRBJ2-1; D gene unclear. Germline V lookup: CDR1 SNHLY, CDR2 FYNNEI. This CDR3 is built from 11 residues. V lost 6 bases, J lost 4 bases, and 4 bases lay in between. The CDR3 reads CASSQYNEQFF. The CDR3 nucleotides are TGTGCCAGCAGCCAGTACAATGAGCAGTTCTTC. Using reference TRBV2 and TRBJ2-1 for the parts outside the CDR3, the full variable domain is EPEVTQTPSHQVTQMGQEVILRCVPISNHLYFYWYRQILGQKVEFLVSFYNNEISEKSEIFDDQFSVERPDGSNFTLKIRSTKLEDSAMYFCASSQYNEQFFGPGTRLTVL.

This clone appeared a few times. The V gene is TRBV7-9, the J gene TRBJ1-2; 7 bases are a match to TRBD1. Germline V gene sequence: CDR1 SEHNR, CDR2 FQNEAQ (reference sequence). The trim removed 0 bases at V and 8 bases at J, leaving 6 bases unmatched. The CDR3 sequence is 14 residues long. CDR3 loop: CASSLAGGLQGYTF. In nucleotides, the CDR3 is TGTGCCAGCAGCTTAGCAGGGGGCTTACAGGGCTACACCTTC. The whole variable domain, filled in from reference TRBV7-9 and TRBJ1-2, reads DTGVSQNPRHKITKRGQNVTFRCDPISEHNRLYWYRQTLGQGPEFLTYFQNEAQLEKSRLLSDRFSAERPKGSFSTLEIQRTEQGDSAMYLCASSLAGGLQGYTFGSGTRLTVV.